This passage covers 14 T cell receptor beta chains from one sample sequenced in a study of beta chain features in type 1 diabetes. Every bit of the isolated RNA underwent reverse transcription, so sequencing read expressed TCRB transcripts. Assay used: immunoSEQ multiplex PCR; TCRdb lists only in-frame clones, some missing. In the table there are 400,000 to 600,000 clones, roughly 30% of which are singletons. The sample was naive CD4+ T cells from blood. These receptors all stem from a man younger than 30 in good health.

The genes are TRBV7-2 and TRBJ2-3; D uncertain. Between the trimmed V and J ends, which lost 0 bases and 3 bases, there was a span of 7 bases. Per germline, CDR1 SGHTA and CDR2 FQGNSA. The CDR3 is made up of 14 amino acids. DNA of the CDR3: TGTGCCAGCAGCTTAGCGATGGCAACAGATACGCAGTATTTT. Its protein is CASSLAMATDTQYF. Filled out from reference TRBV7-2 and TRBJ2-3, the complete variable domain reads GAGVSQSPSNKVTEKGKDVELRCDPISGHTALYWYRQSLGQGLEFLIYFQGNSAPDKSGLPSDRFSAERTGGSVSTLTIQRTQQEDSAVYLCASSLAMATDTQYFGPGTRLTVL.

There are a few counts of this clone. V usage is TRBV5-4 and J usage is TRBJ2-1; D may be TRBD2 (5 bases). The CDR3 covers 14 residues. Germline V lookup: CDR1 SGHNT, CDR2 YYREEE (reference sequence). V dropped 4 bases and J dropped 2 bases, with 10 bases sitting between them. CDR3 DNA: TGTGCCAGCAGCGAAACGGGGACCTACAATGAGCAGTTCTTC. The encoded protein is CASSETGTYNEQFF.

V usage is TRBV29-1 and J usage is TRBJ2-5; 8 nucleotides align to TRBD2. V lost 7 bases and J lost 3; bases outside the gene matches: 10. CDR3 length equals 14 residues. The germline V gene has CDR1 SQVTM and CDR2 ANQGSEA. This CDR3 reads CSAWGVAGKETQYF. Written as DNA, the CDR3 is TGCAGCGCCTGGGGGGTAGCGGGAAAAGAGACCCAGTACTTC.

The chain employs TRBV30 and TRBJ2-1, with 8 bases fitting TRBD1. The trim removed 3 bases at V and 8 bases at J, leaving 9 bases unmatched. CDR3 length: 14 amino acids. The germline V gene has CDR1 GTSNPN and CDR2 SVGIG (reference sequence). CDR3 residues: CAWSQDRGMDEQFF. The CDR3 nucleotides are TGTGCCTGGAGCCAAGACAGGGGCATGGATGAGCAGTTCTTC. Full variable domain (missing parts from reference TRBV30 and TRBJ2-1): SQTIHQWPATLVQPVGSPLSLECTVEGTSNPNLYWYRQAAGRGLQLLFYSVGIGQISSEVPQNLSASRPQDRQFILSSKKLLLSDSGFYLCAWSQDRGMDEQFFGPGTRLTVL.

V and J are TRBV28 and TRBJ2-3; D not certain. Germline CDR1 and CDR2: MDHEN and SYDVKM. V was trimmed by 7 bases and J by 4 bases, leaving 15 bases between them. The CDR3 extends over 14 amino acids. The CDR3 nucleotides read TGTGCCAGCAACAAAGCCCTTATTTCAGATACGCAGTATTTT. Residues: CASNKALISDTQYF. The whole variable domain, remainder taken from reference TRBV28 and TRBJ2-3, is DVKVTQSSRYLVKRTGEKVFLECVQDMDHENMFWYRQDPGLGLRLIYFSYDVKMKEKGDIPEGYSVSREKKERFSLILESASTNQTSMYLCASNKALISDTQYFGPGTRLTVL.

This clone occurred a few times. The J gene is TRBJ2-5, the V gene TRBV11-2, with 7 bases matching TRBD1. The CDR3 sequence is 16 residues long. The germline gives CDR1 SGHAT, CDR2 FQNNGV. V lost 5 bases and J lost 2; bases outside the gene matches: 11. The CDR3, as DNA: TGTGCCAGCAGCCGATATTCGGGACAGAAACAAGAGACCCAGTACTTC. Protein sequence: CASSRYSGQKQETQYF.

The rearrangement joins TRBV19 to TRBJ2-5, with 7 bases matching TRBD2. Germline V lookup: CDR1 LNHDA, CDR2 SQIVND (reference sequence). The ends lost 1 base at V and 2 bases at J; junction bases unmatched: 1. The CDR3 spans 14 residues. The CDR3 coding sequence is TGTGCCAGTAGTATAGCGGGAGGACAAGAGACCCAGTACTTC. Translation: CASSIAGGQETQYF.

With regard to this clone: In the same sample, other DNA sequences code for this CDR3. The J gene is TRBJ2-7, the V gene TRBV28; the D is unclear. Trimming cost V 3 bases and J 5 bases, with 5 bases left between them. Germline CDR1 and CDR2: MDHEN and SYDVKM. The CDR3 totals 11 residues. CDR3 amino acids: CASSLSHEQYF. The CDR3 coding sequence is TGTGCCAGCAGTTTGAGCCACGAGCAGTACTTC.

The CDR3 loop reads CASSPPGGTQYF. Here the CDR3 DNA reads TGTGCCAGCTCACCACCGGGAGGGACCCAGTACTTC. J is TRBJ2-5 and V is TRBV18; perhaps TRBD2 as D (6 bases). CDR1 KGHSH and CDR2 LQKENI come from the germline V gene. CDR3 size: 12 residues. Trimming cost V 0 bases and J 7 bases, with 6 bases left between them.

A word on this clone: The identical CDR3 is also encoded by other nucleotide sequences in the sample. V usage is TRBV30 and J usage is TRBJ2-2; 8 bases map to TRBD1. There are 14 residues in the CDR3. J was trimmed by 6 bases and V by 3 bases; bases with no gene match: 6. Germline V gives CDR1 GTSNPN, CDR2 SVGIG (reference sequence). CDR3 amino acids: CAWRTGEGPGELFF. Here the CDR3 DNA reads TGTGCCTGGAGGACAGGGGAAGGACCCGGGGAGCTGTTTTTT. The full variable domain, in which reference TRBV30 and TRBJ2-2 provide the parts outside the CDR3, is SQTIHQWPATLVQPVGSPLSLECTVEGTSNPNLYWYRQAAGRGLQLLFYSVGIGQISSEVPQNLSASRPQDRQFILSSKKLLLSDSGFYLCAWRTGEGPGELFFGEGSRLTVL.

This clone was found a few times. CDR3 loop: CASSVRFRTGELFF. The CDR3 DNA follows: TGTGCCAGCAGTGTAAGATTCCGTACTGGGGAGCTGTTTTTT. The chain recombines TRBV6-4 with TRBJ2-2; unclear D gene. The CDR3 is made up of 14 amino acids. Per the germline V gene, CDR1 is MRHNA and CDR2 is SNTAGT. V shed 4 bases and J shed 8 bases, with 14 bases lying between them.

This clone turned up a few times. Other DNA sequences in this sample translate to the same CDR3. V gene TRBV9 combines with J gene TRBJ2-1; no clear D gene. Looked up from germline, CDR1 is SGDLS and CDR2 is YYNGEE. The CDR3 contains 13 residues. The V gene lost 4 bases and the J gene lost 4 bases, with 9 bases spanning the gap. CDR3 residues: CASSSRTYNEQFF. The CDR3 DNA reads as TGTGCCAGCAGCTCGAGGACGTACAATGAGCAGTTCTTC.

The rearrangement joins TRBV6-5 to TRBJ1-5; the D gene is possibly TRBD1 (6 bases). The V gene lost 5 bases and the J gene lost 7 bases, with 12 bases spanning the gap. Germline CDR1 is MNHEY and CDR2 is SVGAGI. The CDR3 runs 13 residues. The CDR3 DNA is TGTGCCAGCAGTGAACAGGGAAGGCAGCCCCAGCATTTT. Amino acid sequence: CASSEQGRQPQHF.

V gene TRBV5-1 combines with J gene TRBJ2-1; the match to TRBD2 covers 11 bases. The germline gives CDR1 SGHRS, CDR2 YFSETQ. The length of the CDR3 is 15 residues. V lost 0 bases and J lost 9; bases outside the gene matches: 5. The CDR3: CASSLETSGRVEQFF. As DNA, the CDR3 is TGCGCCAGCAGCTTGGAAACTAGCGGGAGAGTTGAGCAGTTCTTC.